This T cell receptor (beta chain) came from a study of blood T cell repertoires in COVID-19. On the study more broadly: Donors in the United States, Italy and Spain gave samples during acute or convalescent COVID-19. PBMCs, B-cell-depleted T cells, or T cells provided the cDNA or gDNA that made up the material.

Turning to this clone: Other DNA sequences in this sample translate to the same CDR3.

Seattle's cohort entered during active infection and was followed longitudinally. Original handling: By means of reference gene primer amplification, nucleated cell counts were estimated. The repertoire was sequenced with immunoSEQ multiplex PCR; TCRdb's copy has only in-frame clones and lacks some. That table supplies the V and J calls and clone size; D and trimming were determined from the DNA. The repertoire holds some 290,000 clones, with under 90% as singletons. Germline CDR1 reads LNHDA; CDR2 reads SQIVND (reference sequence). The ends were cut back, 5 bases at V and 4 bases at J, with 14 bases in the middle. The CDR3 sequence is 14 residues long.

The sequence was obtained from a woman between 25 and 40 years old with COVID-19, enrolled during active disease. Source material: peripheral blood. The chain is built from TRBV19 and TRBJ1-2; D gene uncertain. CDR3 coding DNA: TGTGCCAGTAGTCCCGACCGGGGAAGCTATGGCTACACCTTC. Translating it yields CASSPDRGSYGYTF.